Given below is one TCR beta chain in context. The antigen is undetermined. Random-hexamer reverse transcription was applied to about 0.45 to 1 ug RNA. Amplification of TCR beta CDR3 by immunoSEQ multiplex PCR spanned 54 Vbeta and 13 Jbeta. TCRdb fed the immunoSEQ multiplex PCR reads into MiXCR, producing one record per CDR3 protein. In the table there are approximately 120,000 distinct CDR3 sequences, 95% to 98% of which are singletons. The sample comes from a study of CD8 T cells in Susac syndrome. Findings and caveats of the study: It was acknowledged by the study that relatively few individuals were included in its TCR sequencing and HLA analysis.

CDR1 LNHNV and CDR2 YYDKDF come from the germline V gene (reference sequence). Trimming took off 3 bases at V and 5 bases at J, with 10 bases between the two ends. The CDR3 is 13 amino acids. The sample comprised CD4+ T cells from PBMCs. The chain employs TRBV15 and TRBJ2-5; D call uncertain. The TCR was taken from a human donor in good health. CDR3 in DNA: TGTGCCACCAGCAGGGCCATTAGGGAGACCCAGTACTTC. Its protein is CATSRAIRETQYF. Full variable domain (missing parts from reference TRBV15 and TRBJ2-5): DAMVIQNPRYQVTQFGKPVTLSCSQTLNHNVMYWYQQKSSQAPKLLFHYYDKDFNNEADTPDNFQSRRPNTSFCFLDIRSPGLGDTAMYLCATSRAIRETQYFGPGTRLLVL.